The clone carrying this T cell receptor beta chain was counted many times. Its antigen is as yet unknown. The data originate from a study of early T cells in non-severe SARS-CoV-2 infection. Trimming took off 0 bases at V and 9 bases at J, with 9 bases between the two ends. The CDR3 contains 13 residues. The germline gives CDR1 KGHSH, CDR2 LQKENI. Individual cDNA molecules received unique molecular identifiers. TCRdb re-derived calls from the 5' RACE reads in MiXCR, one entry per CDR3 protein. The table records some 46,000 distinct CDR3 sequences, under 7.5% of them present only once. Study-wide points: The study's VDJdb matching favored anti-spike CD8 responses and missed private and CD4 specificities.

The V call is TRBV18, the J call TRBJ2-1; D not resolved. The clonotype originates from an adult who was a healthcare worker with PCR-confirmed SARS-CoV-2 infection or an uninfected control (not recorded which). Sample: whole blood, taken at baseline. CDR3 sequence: CASSPPDSPEQFF. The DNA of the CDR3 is TGTGCCAGCTCACCACCAGACTCCCCTGAGCAGTTCTTC.